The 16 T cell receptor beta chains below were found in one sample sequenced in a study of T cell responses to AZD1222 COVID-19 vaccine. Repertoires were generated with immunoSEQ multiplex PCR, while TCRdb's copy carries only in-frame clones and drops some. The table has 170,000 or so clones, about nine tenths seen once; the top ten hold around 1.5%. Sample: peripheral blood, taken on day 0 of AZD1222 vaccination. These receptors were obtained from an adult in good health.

CDR3 in DNA: TGTGCCAGTGTAGACGGGACAGGGGTAATGGCCCAGCATTTT. Its translation: CASVDGTGVMAQHF. J is TRBJ1-5 and V is TRBV19, with 10 bases aligning to TRBD1. Germline CDR1 reads LNHDA; CDR2 reads SQIVND (reference sequence). CDR3 length: 14 amino acids. J lost 11 bases, V lost 8 bases, and 12 bases had no gene match.

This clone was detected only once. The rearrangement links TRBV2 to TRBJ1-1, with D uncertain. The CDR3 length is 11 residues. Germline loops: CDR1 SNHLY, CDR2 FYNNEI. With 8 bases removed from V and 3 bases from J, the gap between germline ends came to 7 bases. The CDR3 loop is CASQAYTEAFF. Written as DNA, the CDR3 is TGTGCCAGCCAAGCTTACACTGAAGCTTTCTTT.

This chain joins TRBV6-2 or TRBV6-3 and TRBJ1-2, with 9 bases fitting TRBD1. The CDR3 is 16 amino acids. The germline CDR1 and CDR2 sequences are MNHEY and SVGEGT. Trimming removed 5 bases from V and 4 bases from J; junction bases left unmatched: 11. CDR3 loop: CASSVLNPGQGYGYTF. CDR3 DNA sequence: TGTGCCAGCAGTGTACTTAACCCGGGACAGGGCTATGGCTACACCTTC.

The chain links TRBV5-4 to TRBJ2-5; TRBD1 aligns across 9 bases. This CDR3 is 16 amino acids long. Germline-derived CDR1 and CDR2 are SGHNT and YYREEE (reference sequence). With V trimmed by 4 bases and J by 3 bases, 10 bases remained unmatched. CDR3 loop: CASSRAAGTGKETQYF. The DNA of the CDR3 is TGTGCCAGCAGCCGGGCCGCCGGGACAGGGAAAGAGACCCAGTACTTC.

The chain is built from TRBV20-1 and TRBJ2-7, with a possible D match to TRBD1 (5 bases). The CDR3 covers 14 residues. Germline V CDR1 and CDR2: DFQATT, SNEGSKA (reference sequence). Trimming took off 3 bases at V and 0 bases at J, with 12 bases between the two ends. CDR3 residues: CSASGRAPSYEQYF. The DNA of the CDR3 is TGCAGTGCTAGTGGCAGGGCACCCTCCTACGAGCAGTACTTC.

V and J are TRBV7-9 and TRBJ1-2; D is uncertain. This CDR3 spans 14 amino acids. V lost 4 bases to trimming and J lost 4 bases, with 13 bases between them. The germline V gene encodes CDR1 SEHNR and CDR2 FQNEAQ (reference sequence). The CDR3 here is CASSSSPGSYGYTF. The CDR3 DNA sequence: TGTGCCAGCAGCTCTTCCCCGGGGAGCTATGGCTACACCTTC.

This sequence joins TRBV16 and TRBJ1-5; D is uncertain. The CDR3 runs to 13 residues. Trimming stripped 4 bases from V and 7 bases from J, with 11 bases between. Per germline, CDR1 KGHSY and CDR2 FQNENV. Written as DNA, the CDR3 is TGTGCCAGCAGCCCTGGGGTGGCCCAGCCCCAGCATTTT. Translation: CASSPGVAQPQHF.

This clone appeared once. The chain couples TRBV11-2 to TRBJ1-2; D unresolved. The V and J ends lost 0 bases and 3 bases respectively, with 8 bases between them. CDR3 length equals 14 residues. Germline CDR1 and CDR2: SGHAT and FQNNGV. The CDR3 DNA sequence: TGTGCCAGCAGCTTAGATGGCAGACACTATGGCTACACCTTC. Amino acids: CASSLDGRHYGYTF.

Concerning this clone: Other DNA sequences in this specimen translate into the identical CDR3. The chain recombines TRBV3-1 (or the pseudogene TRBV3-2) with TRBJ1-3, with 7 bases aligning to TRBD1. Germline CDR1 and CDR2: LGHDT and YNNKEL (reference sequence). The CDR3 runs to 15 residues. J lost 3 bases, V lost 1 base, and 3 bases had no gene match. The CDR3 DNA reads TGTGCCAGCAGCCAAGCGCCAGGGGGTGGAAACACCATATATTTT. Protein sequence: CASSQAPGGGNTIYF.

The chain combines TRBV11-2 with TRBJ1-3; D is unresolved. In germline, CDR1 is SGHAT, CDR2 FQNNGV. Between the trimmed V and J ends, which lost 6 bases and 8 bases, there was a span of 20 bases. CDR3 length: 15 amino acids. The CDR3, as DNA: TGTGCCAGCAGTCGACTGGGATTCGGGTTGGACACCATATATTTT. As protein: CASSRLGFGLDTIYF. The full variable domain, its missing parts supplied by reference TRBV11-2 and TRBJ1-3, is EAGVAQSPRYKIIEKRQSVAFWCNPISGHATLYWYQQILGQGPKLLIQFQNNGVVDDSQLPKDRFSAERLKGVDSTLKIQPAKLEDSAVYLCASSRLGFGLDTIYFGEGSWLTVV.

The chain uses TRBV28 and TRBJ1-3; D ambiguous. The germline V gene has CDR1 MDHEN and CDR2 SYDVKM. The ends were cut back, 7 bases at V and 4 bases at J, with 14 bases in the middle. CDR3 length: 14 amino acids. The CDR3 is CASIPSQPGNTIYF. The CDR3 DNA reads TGTGCCAGCATCCCCTCCCAGCCAGGAAACACCATATATTTT.

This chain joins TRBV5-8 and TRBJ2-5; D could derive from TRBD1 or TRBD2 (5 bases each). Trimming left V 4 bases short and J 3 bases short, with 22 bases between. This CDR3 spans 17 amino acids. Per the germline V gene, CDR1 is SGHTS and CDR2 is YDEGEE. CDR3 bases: TGTGCCAGCAGCGCTAACGCCGGGGCCGGGTTGGAAGAGACCCAGTACTTC. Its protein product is CASSANAGAGLEETQYF.

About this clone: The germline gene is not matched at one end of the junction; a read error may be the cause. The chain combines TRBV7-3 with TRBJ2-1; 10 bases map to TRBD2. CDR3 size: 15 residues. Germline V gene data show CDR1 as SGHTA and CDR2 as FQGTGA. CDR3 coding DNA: TGTGCCAGCAGCATAACTAGCGGGGATTACAATGAGCAGTTCTTC. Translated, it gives CASSITSGDYNEQFF.

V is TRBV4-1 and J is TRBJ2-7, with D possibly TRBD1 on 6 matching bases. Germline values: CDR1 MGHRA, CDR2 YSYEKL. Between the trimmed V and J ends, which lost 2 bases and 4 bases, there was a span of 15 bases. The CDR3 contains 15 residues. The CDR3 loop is CASSQRTRGFYEQYF. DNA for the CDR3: TGCGCCAGCAGCCAAAGGACCAGGGGATTTTACGAGCAGTACTTC.

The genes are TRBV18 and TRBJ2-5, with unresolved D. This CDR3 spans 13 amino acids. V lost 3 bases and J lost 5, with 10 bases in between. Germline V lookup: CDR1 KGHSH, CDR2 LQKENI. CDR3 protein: CASSPQGGETQYF. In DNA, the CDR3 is TGTGCCAGCTCACCTCAAGGTGGGGAGACCCAGTACTTC.

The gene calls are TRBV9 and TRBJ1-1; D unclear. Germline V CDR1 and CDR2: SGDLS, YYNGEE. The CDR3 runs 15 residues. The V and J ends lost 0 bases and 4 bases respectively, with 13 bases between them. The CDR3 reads CASSVVGESGTEAFF. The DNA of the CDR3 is TGTGCCAGCAGCGTAGTTGGGGAGTCGGGCACTGAAGCTTTCTTT.